The source of this T cell receptor beta chain is a study of CD8 T cells in ankylosing spondylitis. Study-wide results and caveats: Disease-linked clones, CD8+, were relatively rare in peripheral blood. A subset of motif variants has previously been described in the synovial fluid and blood of reactive arthritis. In ankylosing spondylitis blood, a motif of seven to nine highly homologous TCR beta variants appeared characteristic.

A note on this clonotype: Antigen unknown.

Via MiXCR, TCRdb re-called the 5' RACE reads, giving one row per CDR3 protein. The data contain approximately 210,000 distinct CDR3 sequences, roughly 13% of them singletons. The receptor was derived from a male donor with ankylosing spondylitis or in good health (not recorded which). Sequenced sample: blood, either unsorted or a sorted T cell fraction (not recorded which).

CDR3 residues: CASGQGSSPLHF. CDR3 nucleotide sequence: TGTGCCAGCGGACAGGGTAGCTCACCCCTCCACTTT. The J gene is TRBJ1-6, the V gene TRBV6-5; 8 bases match TRBD1. There are 12 residues in the CDR3. The germline V gene has CDR1 MNHEY and CDR2 SVGAGI. The junction had 4 bases not matched to a gene; V was cut back by 8 bases and J by 10 bases.